Listed below are T cell receptor beta chains from one sample, sequenced in a study of T cells in Graves' hyperthyroidism and ophthalmopathy. TCRdb re-derived calls from the multiplex PCR reads in MiXCR, one entry per CDR3 protein. The data show about 480,000 distinct CDR3 sequences, 14% seen once. Sequenced material: blood. The receptors derive from a woman aged 18-29 years with Graves' hyperthyroidism. CDR3s include the opening cysteine and the closing phenylalanine or tryptophan. A D gene is named only where the DNA matches it firmly. Some rows mark clone size as missing; the rest say once, few, many or name a class of expanded clone.

j_call: TRBJ1-1; d_call: .; clone_size: many; v_call: TRBV18; cdr3_length: 14; cdr3_aa: CASSPGGLNTEAFF; cdr3_nt: TGTGCCAGCTCACCCGGGGGGTTGAACACTGAAGCTTTCTTT
j_call: TRBJ2-1; d_call: TRBD2; clone_size: many; v_call: TRBV11-3; cdr3_length: 15; cdr3_aa: CASSQDGGSGNEQFF; cdr3_nt: TGTGCCAGCAGCCAGGACGGCGGGAGTGGCAATGAGCAGTTCTTC
j_call: TRBJ2-1; d_call: TRBD1; clone_size: few; v_call: TRBV7-7; cdr3_length: 15; cdr3_aa: CASSLGTDLYNEQFF; cdr3_nt: TGTGCTAGCAGCCTCGGGACAGACCTCTACAATGAGCAGTTCTTC
j_call: TRBJ1-5; d_call: .; clone_size: many; v_call: TRBV20-1; cdr3_length: 13; cdr3_aa: CSARDTGNQPQHF; cdr3_nt: TGCAGTGCTAGAGATACAGGCAATCAGCCCCAGCATTTT
j_call: TRBJ1-1; d_call: .; clone_size: many; v_call: TRBV28; cdr3_length: 13; cdr3_aa: CASSLKTYTEAFF; cdr3_nt: TGTGCCAGCAGCCTAAAGACATACACTGAAGCTTTCTTT
j_call: TRBJ2-4; d_call: TRBD1; clone_size: few; v_call: TRBV29-1; cdr3_length: 13; cdr3_aa: CSVLEGQGTIQYF; cdr3_nt: TGCAGCGTGTTAGAGGGACAGGGTACCATTCAGTACTTC
j_call: TRBJ1-1; d_call: TRBD1; clone_size: many; v_call: TRBV27; cdr3_length: 15; cdr3_aa: CASSSTGQGYPEAFF; cdr3_nt: TGTGCCAGCAGTTCCACCGGACAGGGGTACCCTGAAGCTTTCTTT
j_call: TRBJ2-4; d_call: TRBD2; clone_size: many; v_call: TRBV27; cdr3_length: 18; cdr3_aa: CASSLYGTSELAKNIQYF; cdr3_nt: TGTGCCAGCAGTTTATACGGGACTAGCGAGCTAGCCAAAAACATTCAGTACTTC
j_call: TRBJ1-5; d_call: TRBD1; clone_size: few; v_call: TRBV12-3/TRBV12-4; cdr3_length: 17; cdr3_aa: CASSLTPTGQSNQPQHF; cdr3_nt: TGTGCCAGCAGTCTCACTCCCACGGGACAGTCCAATCAGCCCCAGCATTTT
j_call: TRBJ2-1; d_call: TRBD2; clone_size: many; v_call: TRBV20-1; cdr3_length: 15; cdr3_aa: CSARASGRLYNEQFF; cdr3_nt: TGCAGTGCTAGAGCTAGCGGGAGGTTGTACAATGAGCAGTTCTTC
j_call: TRBJ2-7; d_call: .; clone_size: .; v_call: TRBV16; cdr3_length: 15; cdr3_aa: CASSQSSELSYEQYF; cdr3_nt: TGTGCCAGCAGCCAATCGTCAGAGCTCTCCTACGAGCAGTACTTC
j_call: TRBJ2-2; d_call: TRBD2; clone_size: few; v_call: TRBV3-1; cdr3_length: 20; cdr3_aa: CASSLLGLAGVRRDTGELFF; cdr3_nt: TGTGCCAGCAGCCTCCTGGGACTAGCGGGAGTCAGGCGAGACACCGGGGAGCTGTTTTTT
j_call: TRBJ2-5; d_call: TRBD2; clone_size: many; v_call: TRBV19; cdr3_length: 13; cdr3_aa: CASSGGGLETQYF; cdr3_nt: TGTGCCAGTAGCGGCGGGGGATTAGAGACCCAGTACTTC
j_call: TRBJ2-3; d_call: TRBD2; clone_size: many; v_call: TRBV10-3; cdr3_length: 17; cdr3_aa: CAISGPLAVPSTDTQYF; cdr3_nt: TGTGCCATCAGTGGACCCCTAGCGGTCCCTAGCACAGATACGCAGTATTTT
j_call: TRBJ1-4; d_call: .; clone_size: many; v_call: TRBV7-2; cdr3_length: 17; cdr3_aa: CASSVRDKRATNEKLFF; cdr3_nt: TGTGCCAGCAGCGTCAGGGACAAACGAGCAACTAATGAAAAACTGTTTTTT
j_call: TRBJ1-2; d_call: .; clone_size: many; v_call: TRBV5-1; cdr3_length: 14; cdr3_aa: CASSLGTENYGYTF; cdr3_nt: TGCGCCAGCAGCTTGGGGACGGAAAACTATGGCTACACCTTC
j_call: TRBJ1-1; d_call: .; clone_size: many; v_call: TRBV2; cdr3_length: 12; cdr3_aa: CASMGGIQGAFF; cdr3_nt: TGTGCCAGCATGGGAGGCATACAGGGCGCTTTCTTT
j_call: TRBJ2-5; d_call: .; clone_size: many; v_call: TRBV6-1; cdr3_length: 14; cdr3_aa: CASTVGLKQETQYF; cdr3_nt: TGTGCCAGCACGGTAGGGCTGAAACAAGAGACCCAGTACTTC
j_call: TRBJ1-1; d_call: TRBD1; clone_size: many; v_call: TRBV29-1; cdr3_length: 13; cdr3_aa: CSMTGPSDTEAFF; cdr3_nt: TGCAGCATGACAGGGCCCTCTGACACTGAAGCTTTCTTT
j_call: TRBJ2-7; d_call: .; clone_size: many; v_call: TRBV29-1; cdr3_length: 10; cdr3_aa: CSVIQGEQYF; cdr3_nt: TGCAGCGTCATACAGGGCGAGCAGTACTTC
j_call: TRBJ2-7; d_call: TRBD2; clone_size: few; v_call: TRBV20-1; cdr3_length: 13; cdr3_aa: CSAGLAGEHEQYF; cdr3_nt: TGCAGTGCCGGACTAGCGGGAGAGCACGAGCAGTACTTC
j_call: TRBJ1-2; d_call: TRBD1; clone_size: .; v_call: TRBV6-1; cdr3_length: 12; cdr3_aa: CASSRGQSGYTF; cdr3_nt: TGTGCCAGCAGTAGGGGACAGTCTGGCTACACCTTC
j_call: TRBJ2-2; d_call: TRBD2; clone_size: many; v_call: TRBV10-3; cdr3_length: 16; cdr3_aa: CAINLSSGVNTGELFF; cdr3_nt: TGTGCCATCAACCTTTCTAGCGGGGTGAACACCGGGGAGCTGTTTTTT
j_call: TRBJ2-1; d_call: .; clone_size: many; v_call: TRBV12-3/TRBV12-4; cdr3_length: 14; cdr3_aa: CASSLRTLRNEQFF; cdr3_nt: TGTGCCAGCAGTTTACGGACCCTACGCAATGAGCAGTTCTTC
j_call: TRBJ2-7; d_call: .; clone_size: many; v_call: TRBV30; cdr3_length: 12; cdr3_aa: CAWSDDPVGQYF; cdr3_nt: TGTGCCTGGAGTGATGACCCAGTTGGGCAGTACTTC
j_call: TRBJ2-5; d_call: .; clone_size: many; v_call: TRBV12-3/TRBV12-4; cdr3_length: 15; cdr3_aa: CASGRDQGHQETQYF; cdr3_nt: TGTGCCAGCGGCCGGGACCAAGGTCACCAAGAGACCCAGTACTTC
j_call: TRBJ2-3; d_call: .; clone_size: many; v_call: TRBV12-3/TRBV12-4; cdr3_length: 16; cdr3_aa: CASSLYGGRERDTQYF; cdr3_nt: TGTGCCAGCAGTTTATATGGGGGCCGCGAGCGAGATACGCAGTATTTT
j_call: TRBJ2-1; d_call: .; clone_size: .; v_call: TRBV24-1; cdr3_length: 12; cdr3_aa: CATSAGANEQFF; cdr3_nt: TGTGCCACCAGTGCCGGGGCAAATGAGCAGTTCTTC
j_call: TRBJ2-7; d_call: .; clone_size: .; v_call: TRBV12-5; cdr3_length: 13; cdr3_aa: CASGLGNSYEQYF; cdr3_nt: TGTGCTAGTGGTTTGGGGAACAGTTACGAGCAGTACTTC
j_call: TRBJ1-3; d_call: .; clone_size: many; v_call: TRBV6-1; cdr3_length: 13; cdr3_aa: CASTRTSGNTIYF; cdr3_nt: TGTGCCAGCACCAGGACCTCTGGAAACACCATATATTTT
j_call: TRBJ1-2; d_call: .; clone_size: many; v_call: TRBV7-9; cdr3_length: 11; cdr3_aa: CASSIREGYTF; cdr3_nt: TGTGCCAGCAGCATCAGGGAAGGCTACACCTTC
j_call: TRBJ2-2; d_call: .; clone_size: .; v_call: TRBV7-3; cdr3_length: 14; cdr3_aa: CASSDQTNTGELFF; cdr3_nt: TGTGCCAGCAGCGATCAGACAAACACCGGGGAGCTGTTTTTT
j_call: TRBJ2-5; d_call: TRBD2; clone_size: many; v_call: TRBV10-3; cdr3_length: 19; cdr3_aa: CAISESPPTSGRGQETQYF; cdr3_nt: TGTGCCATCAGTGAATCCCCCCCGACTAGCGGGAGGGGACAAGAGACCCAGTACTTC
j_call: TRBJ2-3; d_call: TRBD1; clone_size: many; v_call: TRBV27; cdr3_length: 18; cdr3_aa: CASSSAALGQGAGDTQYF; cdr3_nt: TGTGCCAGCAGTTCGGCCGCCCTGGGACAGGGGGCGGGAGATACGCAGTATTTT
j_call: TRBJ2-2; d_call: .; clone_size: many; v_call: TRBV13; cdr3_length: 15; cdr3_aa: CASSLKFASTGELFF; cdr3_nt: TGTGCCAGCAGCTTAAAGTTCGCTAGCACCGGGGAGCTGTTTTTT
j_call: TRBJ2-1; d_call: TRBD2; clone_size: few; v_call: TRBV6-6; cdr3_length: 19; cdr3_aa: CASSYSGTSGRARGDEQFF; cdr3_nt: TGTGCCAGCAGTTACTCCGGGACTAGCGGGAGGGCCAGGGGCGATGAGCAGTTCTTC
j_call: TRBJ1-1; d_call: .; clone_size: few; v_call: TRBV9; cdr3_length: 14; cdr3_aa: CASSAQSLWTGAFF; cdr3_nt: TGTGCCAGCAGCGCACAAAGTTTGTGGACTGGAGCTTTCTTT
j_call: TRBJ1-1; d_call: .; clone_size: many; v_call: TRBV30; cdr3_length: 14; cdr3_aa: CAWSVRRMNTEAFF; cdr3_nt: TGTGCCTGGAGTGTAAGGAGAATGAACACTGAAGCTTTCTTT
j_call: TRBJ2-7; d_call: .; clone_size: .; v_call: TRBV12-3/TRBV12-4; cdr3_length: 14; cdr3_aa: CASSLGGDLYEQYF; cdr3_nt: TGTGCCAGCAGTTTAGGTGGAGACCTCTACGAGCAGTACTTC
j_call: TRBJ1-3; d_call: .; clone_size: .; v_call: TRBV18; cdr3_length: 17; cdr3_aa: CASSPRFSQGTGNTIYF; cdr3_nt: TGTGCCAGCTCACCACGATTCTCACAGGGAACTGGAAACACCATATATTTT